Following are 29 T cell receptor delta chains from one sample sequenced in a study of gamma-delta T cells after stem cell transplantation. TCRdb re-called clones from the RT-PCR reads via CATT. Altogether about 800 delta-chain clones are present, roughly 10% being singletons, with the ten largest covering over 50%. Sequenced input: gamma-delta T cells. These receptors all stem from a human donor. It is not recorded whose cells these are; they may come from a transplant donor.

Note on this clone: A far bigger clonotype differs at one base, so this is likely a read error. V and J are TRDV1 and TRDJ1; 12 bases are a match to TRDD3. Germline CDR1 TSWWSYY, CDR2 QGS. The CDR3 runs to 15 residues. This chain's CDR3 is CARGGTGGYPDKLIF. In DNA, the CDR3 is TGTGCTCGTGGGGGGACTGGGGGATACCCCGATAAACTCATCTTT.

For this clone: The protein given by TCRdb reflects a much larger clone and differs at residue 5 from this DNA's translation, likely from a read error; the protein shown is the DNA's translation. The rearrangement uses TRDV2 and TRDJ1, with D unclear. Trimming took off 3 bases at V and 0 bases at J, with 19 bases between the two ends. Germline loops: CDR1 GEAIGNYY, CDR2 EKD. The CDR3 is made up of 17 amino acids. Written as DNA, the CDR3 is TGTGCCTGTGACGCGGTCGCTTCGGAAAGGTACACCGATAAACTCATCTTT. It translates to CACDAVASERYTDKLIF.

This clone was seen more than once but under ten times. TCRdb's protein, taken from a much larger clone, differs from this DNA's translation at residue 8, likely owing to a read error; the protein displayed comes from the DNA. The V and J genes are TRDV2 and TRDJ1, with 8 bases identical to TRDD3. Germline V CDR1 and CDR2: GEAIGNYY, EKD. Trimming removed 1 base from V and 11 bases from J; junction bases left unmatched: 17. The CDR3 contains 16 residues. Here the CDR3 reads CACDTVGRDTRLQLIF. The CDR3 coding sequence is TGTGCCTGTGACACAGTTGGGAGGGATACGCGGTTACAGCTCATCTTT.

This clone has more than one count but fewer than ten. Since a far larger clone is one base different, this is likely a read error. The chain recombines TRAV29/DV5 with TRDJ1; TRDD3 matches 11 bases. V lost 0 bases and J lost 3; bases outside the gene matches: 40. Germline loops: CDR1 NSMFDY, CDR2 ISSIKDK. The CDR3 contains 27 residues. The CDR3 nucleotides are TGTGCAGCAAGCGAGGTTGGTTTCTATCACCTTCTACCATACTCGATACTGGGGGATATTGTATCCGATAAACTCATCTTT. Translating gives CAASEVGFYHLLPYSILGDIVSDKLIF.

The sample holds a few counts of this clone. A much larger clone lies one base from this, so it may be a read error. The same CDR3 can be traced to other DNA sequences in this sample. The rearrangement joins TRDV2 to TRDJ1; the D gene is possibly TRDD3 (6 bases). Trimming removed 2 bases from V and 0 bases from J, with 18 bases in between. The germline V gene has CDR1 GEAIGNYY and CDR2 EKD. The CDR3 covers 17 residues. The CDR3 region is CACDRLGDRRDTDKLIF. The CDR3 coding sequence is TGTGCCTGTGACAGACTGGGAGACCGAAGGGACACCGATAAACTCATCTTT.

With regard to this clone: The TCRdb protein comes from a much larger clone and disagrees with this DNA's translation at residue 3, likely due to a read error; the protein given here is derived from the DNA. This rearrangement joins TRDV1 to TRDJ2; 8 bases match TRDD3. This CDR3 region has 14 residues. Germline CDR1 TSWWSYY, CDR2 QGS. DNA for the CDR3: TGTGCTGTTGGCCGGGGGATAGGAGTAGCACAACTCTTCTTT. Amino acid sequence: CAVGRGIGVAQLFF.

This clone appeared a few times. The chain uses TRDV2 and TRDJ1; 10 nucleotides line up with TRDD3. Unmatched junction bases numbered 16, after V lost 1 base and J lost 0 bases. Germline V lookup: CDR1 GEAIGNYY, CDR2 EKD. The CDR3 runs to 20 residues. CDR3 loop: CACDTLRGDTQPRYTDKLIF. The CDR3 DNA follows: TGTGCCTGTGACACGCTAAGGGGGGATACGCAACCTAGGTACACCGATAAACTCATCTTT.

As regards this clone: This DNA's translation and the protein TCRdb lists, from a much larger clone, do not match at residue 8, likely due to a read error; the protein shown is translated from the DNA. J is TRDJ1 and V is TRDV1, with 7 bases identical to TRDD3. The J segment lost 3 bases and the V segment lost 4 bases, leaving 8 bases of the junction unmatched. The CDR3 loop spans 15 amino acids. In germline, CDR1 is TSWWSYY, CDR2 QGS. The CDR3 loop is CALGGTGEYPDKLIF. The CDR3 nucleotides read TGTGCTCTTGGGGGGACTGGGGAATACCCCGATAAACTCATCTTT.

This clone turned up a few times. A far larger clone differs by one base, so this is likely a read error. V is TRDV2 and J is TRDJ1; 13 nucleotides match TRDD3. Trimming removed 3 bases from V and 2 bases from J; junction bases left unmatched: 5. Germline V gene data show CDR1 as GEAIGNYY and CDR2 as EKD. The CDR3 has 16 residues. CDR3 in amino acids: CACDSLLGDTTDKLIF. CDR3 nucleotide sequence: TGTGCCTGTGACTCATTACTGGGGGATACGACCGATAAACTCATCTTT.

This chain links TRDV2 with TRDJ1; TRDD3 agrees at 8 bases. J gave up 0 bases and V 0 bases, and 29 bases lay outside the gene matches. The CDR3 has 24 amino acids. Germline CDR1 and CDR2: GEAIGNYY and EKD. The CDR3 DNA reads as TGTGCCTGTGACACCCTGGACACCTTCCGAAGTAGGGGGATAGAGGGGGTAAACACCGATAAACTCATCTTT. Its translation: CACDTLDTFRSRGIEGVNTDKLIF.

To note about this clone: This DNA's translation and the protein TCRdb lists, from a much larger clone, do not match at residue 7, likely due to a read error; the protein shown is translated from the DNA. The gene calls are TRDV2 and TRDJ1, with a possible D match to TRDD3 (6 bases). The CDR3 has 16 residues. Looked up from germline, CDR1 is GEAIGNYY and CDR2 is EKD. Trimming took 0 bases from V and 1 from J, leaving 14 bases between them. CDR3 residues: CACDTVADTSTDKLIF. CDR3 DNA sequence: TGTGCCTGTGACACCGTGGCGGATACCAGCACCGATAAACTCATCTTT.

Remarks on this clone: The TCRdb record carries a much larger clone's protein, which differs from this DNA's translation at residue 12; a read error is the likely cause, and the protein listed here is the DNA translation. The rearrangement uses TRDV2 and TRDJ1; 9 bases match TRDD3. Germline CDR1 is GEAIGNYY and CDR2 is EKD. Trimming at V came to 0 bases and at J to 4 bases, leaving 11 bases not matched to a gene. This CDR3 comprises 17 residues. The CDR3 here is CACDTAEGDTYIDKLIF. The CDR3 nucleotides read TGTGCCTGTGACACCGCCGAGGGGGATACCTACATCGATAAACTCATCTTT.

This clone counts as medium-sized (0.01 to 0.1%). V and J are TRDV2 and TRDJ3; D remains ambiguous. This CDR3 is built from 19 residues. V gave up 0 bases and J gave up 1 base, with 15 bases separating them. The germline gives CDR1 GEAIGNYY, CDR2 EKD. CDR3 sequence reads: CACDTVRGTESWDTRQMFF. The DNA of the CDR3 is TGTGCCTGTGACACCGTTAGAGGTACTGAGTCCTGGGACACCCGACAGATGTTTTTC.

The table lists this clone with a few counts. The likely explanation is a read error, given a far larger clone one base away. The chain's CDR3 is CALGIRGFIAWGKGHKLTF. The CDR3 region has the DNA TGTGCTCTTGGAATTAGGGGGTTCATTGCCTGGGGGAAGGGCCATAAACTCACCTTT. The gene calls are TRDV1 and TRDJ1; 8 bases match TRDD3. This CDR3 contains 19 residues. Looked up from germline, CDR1 is TSWWSYY and CDR2 is QGS.

The table lists this clone with a few counts. TCRdb lists the protein of a much larger clone for this DNA, which differs at residue 13, so this is likely a read error; the protein given here is translated from the DNA itself. The V and J genes are TRDV2 and TRDJ1; 10 nucleotides match TRDD3. The CDR3 length is 18 residues. V lost 0 bases to trimming and J lost 3 bases; unmatched junction nucleotides: 12. Germline V lookup: CDR1 GEAIGNYY, CDR2 EKD. The CDR3 DNA reads TGTGCCTGTGACACCGTCGCTACGTTGGGGGATACAGCCGATAAACTCATCTTT. Translated, it gives CACDTVATLGDTADKLIF.

This clone counts as medium-sized. The genes are TRDV2 and TRDJ1, with 12 bases that match TRDD3. This CDR3 comprises 17 residues. The V and J ends lost 4 bases and 2 bases, in that order; junction bases with no gene match: 10. Germline assignment: CDR1 GEAIGNYY and CDR2 EKD. The CDR3 DNA follows: TGTGCCTGTGATCCCCTGGGGGATACGGGGCTTACCGATAAACTCATCTTT. Protein: CACDPLGDTGLTDKLIF.

This clone was seen a handful of times. A far larger clone lies a single base away; this is likely a read error. Other DNA sequences in the same sample also yield this CDR3. This chain links TRDV2 with TRDJ1; 7 bases match TRDD3. The CDR3 loop spans 16 amino acids. In germline, CDR1 is GEAIGNYY, CDR2 EKD. The CDR3 sequence: CACETLGATYTDKLIF. In DNA, the CDR3 is TGTGCCTGTGAGACCCTGGGGGCCACGTACACCGATAAGCTCATCTTT.

Details on this clone: Compared with germline, one end of the junction differs, possibly owing to a read error. The rearrangement links TRDV2 to TRDJ1; 8 bases align to TRDD3. Germline V gene lookup returns CDR1 GEAIGNYY and CDR2 EKD. The CDR3 loop spans 18 amino acids. The CDR3 here is CACDHMMGDRRYTDKPIF. CDR3 coding DNA: TGTGCCTGTGACCATATGATGGGGGATCGTCGGTACACCGATAAACCCATCTTT.

The V and J genes are TRDV2 and TRDJ1; 9 positions match TRDD3. The CDR3 is 15 amino acids. CDR1 is GEAIGNYY and CDR2 is EKD in the germline V gene. After removal of 7 bases from V and 4 bases from J, the junction contained 12 bases not matched to a gene. The CDR3 region is CACKPLLGEIDKLIF. In nucleotides, the CDR3 is TGTGCCTGCAAGCCTTTACTGGGGGAAATCGATAAACTCATCTTT.

This clone is large (0.1 to 1%) within its sample. Within the sample, other DNA sequences also encode this same CDR3. CDR3 in DNA: TGTGCCTGTGATCCGGTTAACAGCGACTGGGGGATACGCCGTGGTTTCACCGATAAACTCATCTTT. As protein: CACDPVNSDWGIRRGFTDKLIF. The chain employs TRDV2 and TRDJ1, with TRDD3 matching over 13 bases. This CDR3 has 22 residues. The trim removed 4 bases at V and 1 base at J, leaving 23 bases unmatched. Germline values: CDR1 GEAIGNYY, CDR2 EKD.

This clone was detected only a few times. A much larger clone lies a single base off, so this may be a read error. The chain recombines TRDV1 with TRDJ1; 12 nucleotides line up with TRDD3. V gave up 0 bases and J gave up 0 bases; unmatched junction bases: 29. The CDR3 is made up of 26 amino acids. Germline V gene lookup returns CDR1 TSWWSYY and CDR2 QGS. The CDR3 DNA is TGTGCTCTTGGGGAACTGACTTCCTACCCTATGTACTGGGGGATACCAGTCGGATATTACACCGATAAACTCATCTTT. Amino acid sequence: CALGELTSYPMYWGIPVGYYTDKLIF.

This clone was found a few times. The rearrangement joins TRDV2 to TRDJ1, with D perhaps TRDD3 (10 bases). The CDR3 totals 20 residues. The ends were cut back, 3 bases at V and 3 bases at J, with 31 bases in the middle. Germline assignment: CDR1 GEAIGNYY and CDR2 EKD. The CDR3 is CACDRLPTSMGDTGSDKLIF. The CDR3, as DNA: TGTGCCTGTGACCGCCTTCCTACGTCAATGGGGGATACAGGGTCCGATAAACTCATCTTT.

In its sample, this clone was seen a few times. The TCRdb protein comes from a much larger clone and disagrees with this DNA's translation at residue 12, likely due to a read error; the protein given here is derived from the DNA. Other DNA sequences within the sample encode an identical CDR3. V and J are TRDV1 and TRDJ1, with TRDD3 identical over 12 bases. This CDR3 has 15 amino acids. Germline lookup yields CDR1 TSWWSYY and CDR2 QGS. The CDR3 is CALGGTGGYPDNLIF. The CDR3 DNA sequence: TGTGCTCTTGGGGGGACTGGGGGATACCCCGATAATCTCATCTTT.

The genes are TRDV2 and TRDJ1; the match to TRDD3 covers 7 bases. The germline V gene has CDR1 GEAIGNYY and CDR2 EKD. The CDR3 is 24 amino acids. V gave up 0 bases and J gave up 1 base; unmatched junction bases: 31. CDR3 amino acids: CACDTIPQSIPTGVYARPTDKLIF. DNA for the CDR3: TGTGCCTGTGACACCATTCCCCAATCAATCCCTACTGGGGTATACGCAAGGCCCACCGATAAACTCATCTTT.

Of note for this clone: This likely came from a read error, as a far larger clone is one base away. Other DNA sequences in the same sample also yield this CDR3. V and J are TRDV1 and TRDJ1; 12 bases are a match to TRDD3. Germline CDR1 reads TSWWSYY; CDR2 reads QGS. The CDR3 totals 15 residues. V shed 4 bases and J 5 bases; nucleotides not matched to a gene: 5. CDR3 nucleotide sequence: TGTGCTCTTGGGGGGACTGGGGGATACCCTGATAAACTCATCTTT. Protein: CALGGTGGYPDKLIF.

This clone was seen more than once but under ten times. TCRdb's protein, taken from a much larger clone, differs from this DNA's translation at residue 9, likely owing to a read error; the protein displayed comes from the DNA. The rearrangement joins TRDV2 to TRDJ1; 9 positions agree with TRDD3. CDR1 is GEAIGNYY and CDR2 is EKD in the germline V gene. The CDR3 spans 17 residues. Trimming took 2 bases from V and 0 from J; bases not matched to a gene: 9. The CDR3 nucleotides are TGTGCCTGTGACAGACTGGGGGACCAAAGGGACACCGATAAACTCATCTTT. Protein product: CACDRLGDQRDTDKLIF.

The chain employs TRDV2 and TRDJ1; TRDD3 agrees at 7 bases. After removal of 3 bases from V and 1 base from J, the junction contained 4 bases not matched to a gene. Germline CDR1 GEAIGNYY, CDR2 EKD. The CDR3 totals 14 residues. DNA for the CDR3: TGTGCCTGTGACGCCTGGGGGGGCACCGATAAACTCATCTTT. It translates to CACDAWGGTDKLIF.

This rearrangement joins TRDV2 to TRDJ1, with TRDD3 identical over 10 bases. This CDR3 has 20 residues. J lost 0 bases, V lost 3 bases, and 18 bases had no gene match. Germline V gives CDR1 GEAIGNYY, CDR2 EKD. This CDR3 is CACDPVLGDAQAQYTDKLIF. The CDR3 DNA reads as TGTGCCTGTGACCCCGTACTGGGGGATGCTCAGGCCCAGTACACCGATAAACTCATCTTT.

This clone appeared a few times. TCRdb pairs this DNA with a much larger clone's protein that differs at residue 17, likely a read error; the protein shown was translated from the DNA. The chain combines TRDV1 with TRDJ1, with 13 bases identical to TRDD3. The CDR3 consists of 18 residues. Germline values: CDR1 TSWWSYY, CDR2 QGS. CDR3 region: CALGERSTGGYGRGKLTF. Here the CDR3 DNA reads TGTGCTCTTGGGGAACGTAGTACTGGGGGATACGGTCGAGGAAAACTCACCTTT.